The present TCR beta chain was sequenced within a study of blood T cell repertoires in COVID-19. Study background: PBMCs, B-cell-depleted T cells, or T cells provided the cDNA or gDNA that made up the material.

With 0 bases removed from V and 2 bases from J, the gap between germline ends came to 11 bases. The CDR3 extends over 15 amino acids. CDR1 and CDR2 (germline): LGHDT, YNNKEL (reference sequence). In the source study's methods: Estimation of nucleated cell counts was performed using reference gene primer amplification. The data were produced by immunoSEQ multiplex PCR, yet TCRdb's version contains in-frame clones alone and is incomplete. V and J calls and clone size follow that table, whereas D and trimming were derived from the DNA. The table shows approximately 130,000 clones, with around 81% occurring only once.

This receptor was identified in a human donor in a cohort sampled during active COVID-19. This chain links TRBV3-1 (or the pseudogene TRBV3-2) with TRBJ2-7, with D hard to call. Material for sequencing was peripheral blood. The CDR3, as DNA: TGTGCCAGCAGCCAAGAGAGAGGCGGCACCTACGAGCAGTACTTC. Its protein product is CASSQERGGTYEQYF.